This T cell receptor beta chain was recorded in a study of T cells in localized non-small cell lung cancer. Study findings and constraints: For the top 100 tumor clones, a median roughly 56 also appeared in adjacent lung. Sequencing, confined to only one tumor region, leaves heterogeneity possible. Those with higher blood T cell density had longer overall survival. The greatest T cell clonality was found in uninvolved adjacent lung (higher than in tumor).

Produced via immunoSEQ multiplex PCR; TCRdb's table is partial and in-frame only. The sample has roughly 58,000 clones; more than 80% are singletons. Germline CDR1 and CDR2: SSHAT and FNYEAQ (reference sequence). The CDR3 has 13 amino acids. Note on this clone: Its antigen is not known. One junction end disagrees with the germline gene, perhaps due to a read error.

The TCR sequence derives from a man between 35 and 75 years old with stage II lung adenocarcinoma. The sample here was PBMCs, taken before any cancer treatment. This chain links TRBV7-7 with TRBJ2-5; weak D call: TRBD2 (5 bases). CDR3 amino acids: CASSLAPQETQYF. The CDR3 nucleotides read TGTGCTAGCAGCTTAGCGCCCCAAGAGACCCAGTACTTC. Full variable domain (missing parts from reference TRBV7-7 and TRBJ2-5): GAGVSQSPRYKVTKRGQDVTLRCDPISSHATLYWYQQALGQGPEFLTYFNYEAQPDKSGLPSDRFSAERPEGSISTLTIQRTEQRDSAMYRCASSLAPQETQYFGPGTRLLVL.